Below, 26 T cell receptor beta chains from the same sample are listed, as sequenced in a study of T cells in Graves' hyperthyroidism and ophthalmopathy. Researchers took RNA transcripts and amplified the TCR beta CDR3 regions from them. The HTBI set primed first-round TCR CDR3 RT-PCR. One entry per CDR3 protein results from TCRdb running MiXCR on the multiplex PCR reads. This sample has some 98,000 distinct CDR3 sequences; roughly 37% occur once, and the top ten carry roughly 10%. Material: peripheral blood or thyroid tissue (not recorded which). All receptors derive from a woman in her 30s with Graves' hyperthyroidism.

The chain recombines TRBV13 with TRBJ1-1; tentative D call: TRBD1 (5 bases). CDR3 length equals 13 residues. V was trimmed by 4 bases and J by 4 bases, leaving 10 bases between them. The V gene's germline CDR1 is PRHDT and CDR2 FYEKMQ (reference sequence). The CDR3: CASSSRATTEAFF. The CDR3 DNA reads as TGTGCCAGCAGCTCCAGGGCGACCACTGAAGCTTTCTTT.

There are many counts of this clonotype. The chain carries TRBV6-6 and TRBJ1-5, with 7 bases that match TRBD1. The germline V gene encodes CDR1 MNHNY and CDR2 SVGAGI (reference sequence). The CDR3 contains 17 residues. V shed 0 bases and J 1 base; nucleotides not matched to a gene: 6. CDR3 DNA sequence: TGTGCCAGCAGTTACTCGAGGGGCAGGGGGAGCAATCAGCCCCAGCATTTT. Encoded protein: CASSYSRGRGSNQPQHF.

This clonotype was detected ten times or more. The chain is built from TRBV7-2 and TRBJ2-7; maybe TRBD1 (6 bases). Germline loops: CDR1 SGHTA, CDR2 FQGNSA. V gave up 1 base and J gave up 2 bases, with 15 bases separating them. CDR3 length: 16 residues. In nucleotides, the CDR3 is TGTGCCAGCAGCTTAGAGTCGACAGGACCCACCTACGAGCAGTACTTC. Translation: CASSLESTGPTYEQYF.

Details on this clonotype: Just one base apart from a much larger clone, this may be a read error. The rearrangement uses TRBV3-1 and TRBJ1-5; 10 nucleotides agree with TRBD1. Losses at the gene ends were 8 bases for V and 7 bases for J; bases not matched to a gene: 11. CDR1 and CDR2 (germline): LGHDT, YNNKEL (reference sequence). The CDR3 covers 15 residues. CDR3 protein: CASGRTGGLGQPQHF. CDR3 sequence (DNA): TGTGCCAGCGGCCGGACAGGGGGATTAGGACAGCCCCAGCATTTT.

V gene TRBV6-1 combines with J gene TRBJ1-1; D is unclear. Looked up from germline, CDR1 is MNHNS and CDR2 is SASEGT. V was trimmed by 8 bases and J by 7 bases, leaving 17 bases between them. CDR3 length: 13 amino acids. The CDR3 region is CASCKGRENEAFF. Written as DNA, the CDR3 is TGTGCCAGCTGTAAGGGCAGAGAGAATGAAGCTTTCTTT.

CDR3 coding DNA: TGCAGTGCTAGGAGGCAGGTCCTAGAGACCCAGTACTTC. Its translation: CSARRQVLETQYF. The genes are TRBV20-1 and TRBJ2-5; no clear D. Trimming pared 3 bases from V and 4 bases from J, leaving 12 bases between. Germline V gives CDR1 DFQATT, CDR2 SNEGSKA (reference sequence). The CDR3 is 13 residues long.

The gene calls are TRBV6-5 and TRBJ2-7, with D possibly being TRBD1 (5 bases). V was trimmed by 4 bases and J by 2 bases, leaving 12 bases between them. CDR1 and CDR2 from the germline V gene are MNHEY and SVGAGI. The CDR3 extends over 14 amino acids. The CDR3 region has the DNA TGTGCCAGCAGTTTGGACACCACCGCCTACGAGCAGTACTTC. It specifies CASSLDTTAYEQYF.

This clonotype was detected many times. The CDR3 DNA is TGCGCCAGCATGGAAGGGGCAAGCTCCTACGAGCAGTACTTC. This translates into CASMEGASSYEQYF. This chain connects TRBV5-1 to TRBJ2-7; tentatively, D is TRBD1 (5 bases). Trimming removed 6 bases at V and 0 bases at J, with 13 bases between. Germline values: CDR1 SGHRS, CDR2 YFSETQ. CDR3 size: 14 residues.

In this sample, this clonotype turned up many times. The chain carries TRBV20-1 and TRBJ1-1; no clear D gene. The germline V and J ends were trimmed by 3 bases and 1 base, with 9 bases remaining between them. The length of the CDR3 is 13 residues. The germline CDR1 and CDR2 sequences are DFQATT and SNEGSKA (reference sequence). The chain's CDR3 is CSARHTENTEAFF. The CDR3 DNA sequence: TGCAGTGCTAGGCATACAGAGAACACTGAAGCTTTCTTT.

This clonotype was observed at least ten times. The V call is TRBV20-1, the J call TRBJ1-2, with D uncertain. The V gene's germline CDR1 is DFQATT and CDR2 SNEGSKA (reference sequence). Trimming removed 0 bases at V and 2 bases at J, with 16 bases between. This CDR3 spans 16 amino acids. The CDR3 DNA reads TGCAGTGCTAGAGATCGAGAACAGCCTTACAACTATGGCTACACCTTC. This translates into CSARDREQPYNYGYTF.

The V call is TRBV18, the J call TRBJ1-1, with D tentatively TRBD1 (5 bases). In germline, CDR1 is KGHSH, CDR2 LQKENI. The CDR3 contains 14 residues. V was trimmed by 1 base and J by 4 bases, leaving 10 bases between them. CDR3 DNA sequence: TGTGCCAGCTCACCACTACAAGGGGCCACTGAAGCTTTCTTT. This encodes CASSPLQGATEAFF.

In this sample, this clonotype turned up many times. V usage is TRBV2 and J usage is TRBJ2-2; TRBD2 matches at 8 bases. CDR1 and CDR2 (germline): SNHLY, FYNNEI. The CDR3 spans 16 residues. The V segment lost 5 bases and the J segment 1 base; nucleotides outside the gene matches: 6. The chain's CDR3 is CASSSTSGLNTGELFF. The DNA of the CDR3 is TGTGCCAGCAGTAGCACTAGCGGATTGAACACCGGGGAGCTGTTTTTT.

The gene calls are TRBV7-2 and TRBJ2-7, with 8 bases identical to TRBD2. The V segment lost 5 bases and the J segment 5 bases; nucleotides outside the gene matches: 8. There are 14 residues in the CDR3. Germline V gene data show CDR1 as SGHTA and CDR2 as FQGNSA. As DNA, the CDR3 is TGTGCCAGCAGCCTGGGGAGCGGGAGACACGAGCAGTACTTC. Translated, it gives CASSLGSGRHEQYF.

This clonotype appeared many times. The V call is TRBV25-1, the J call TRBJ1-1, with D perhaps TRBD1 (5 bases). V dropped 1 base and J dropped 6 bases, with 18 bases sitting between them. Germline V gene data show CDR1 as MGHDK and CDR2 as SYGVNS. This CDR3 comprises 16 residues. CDR3 in DNA: TGTGCCAGCAGTGAATCCCGACCGGGGCGCGTCGCTGAAGCTTTCTTT. This codes for CASSESRPGRVAEAFF.

The gene calls are TRBV10-3 and TRBJ1-1; D not resolved. V was shortened by 6 bases and J by 1 base, with 6 bases between the two germline ends. The CDR3 contains 12 residues. The germline V gene encodes CDR1 ENHRY and CDR2 SYGVKD. The CDR3 DNA reads TGTGCCATCAGGGAGACGAACACTGAAGCTTTCTTT. This codes for CAIRETNTEAFF.

This chain connects TRBV7-9 to TRBJ1-3; tentatively, D is TRBD1 (6 bases). Germline loops: CDR1 SEHNR, CDR2 FQNEAQ (reference sequence). The CDR3 runs 16 residues. Trimming removed 4 bases from V and 3 bases from J, with 16 bases in between. The CDR3 loop is CASSSAVGTLGNTIYF. CDR3 DNA sequence: TGTGCCAGCAGCTCGGCTGTAGGGACACTTGGAAACACCATATATTTT.

This clonotype was detected only once. The rearrangement uses TRBV7-3 and TRBJ1-6; unclear D gene. The CDR3 runs 14 residues. The germline V and J ends were trimmed by 3 bases and 10 bases, with 13 bases remaining between them. Germline CDR1 is SGHTA and CDR2 is FQGTGA. The CDR3 reads CASSFGGSYSPLHF. CDR3 sequence (DNA): TGTGCCAGCAGCTTTGGAGGGAGTTACTCACCCCTCCACTTT. Filled out from reference TRBV7-3 and TRBJ1-6, the complete variable domain reads GAGVSQTPSNKVTEKGKYVELRCDPISGHTALYWYRQSLGQGPEFLIYFQGTGAADDSGLPNDRFFAVRPEGSVSTLKIQRTERGDSAVYLCASSFGGSYSPLHFGNGTRLTVT.

In this sample, this clonotype turned up many times. The J gene is TRBJ2-3, the V gene TRBV20-1; D is unresolved. This CDR3 region has 12 residues. V shed 6 bases and J shed 6 bases, with 13 bases lying between them. Germline-derived CDR1 and CDR2 are DFQATT and SNEGSKA (reference sequence). Written as DNA, the CDR3 is TGCAGTGCACCAAACAAGATGGATACGCAGTATTTT. It translates to CSAPNKMDTQYF.

Many counts were recorded for this clonotype. The chain has TRBV6-1 and TRBJ1-1, with no clear D. CDR3 length: 14 amino acids. Trimming pared 6 bases from V and 2 bases from J, leaving 13 bases between. The germline V gene encodes CDR1 MNHNS and CDR2 SASEGT. CDR3 amino acids: CASRLSNYNTEAFF. DNA of the CDR3: TGTGCCAGCAGGTTAAGCAACTACAACACTGAAGCTTTCTTT.

This chain joins TRBV20-1 and TRBJ1-5; 10 bases are a match to TRBD1. This CDR3 comprises 16 residues. Germline CDR1 is DFQATT and CDR2 is SNEGSKA (reference sequence). Germline trimming cut 2 bases from V and 6 bases from J; bases unmatched to any gene: 10. The CDR3: CSARPGQGGWTQPQHF. The CDR3, as DNA: TGCAGTGCTAGACCCGGACAGGGGGGATGGACTCAGCCCCAGCATTTT.

This clonotype has at least ten counts. The V call is TRBV30, the J call TRBJ2-5, with D possibly being TRBD2 (6 bases). The V gene lost 0 bases and the J gene lost 4 bases, with 6 bases spanning the gap. This CDR3 is built from 12 residues. Germline-derived CDR1 and CDR2 are GTSNPN and SVGIG (reference sequence). The CDR3 DNA reads as TGTGCCTGGAGTGTCGGGAGAGAGACCCAGTACTTC. Amino acid sequence: CAWSVGRETQYF.

This clonotype was observed at least ten times. The rearrangement uses TRBV7-2 and TRBJ1-2, with a weak D call TRBD1 (5 bases). The ends were cut back, 7 bases at V and 6 bases at J, with 18 bases in the middle. The CDR3 sequence is 14 residues long. Germline assignment: CDR1 SGHTA and CDR2 FQGNSA. Written as DNA, the CDR3 is TGTGCCAGCAAATCGGGACTCCGAAGGGATGGCTACACCTTC. Amino acid sequence: CASKSGLRRDGYTF.

This clonotype was detected many times. The V call is TRBV20-1, the J call TRBJ2-7; D is possibly TRBD1 (5 bases). Deletions cut 2 bases from V and 5 bases from J, with 10 bases between. From germline, CDR1 is DFQATT and CDR2 SNEGSKA (reference sequence). The CDR3 runs to 12 residues. The CDR3 region is CSARIQVDEQYF. Written as DNA, the CDR3 is TGCAGTGCTAGAATACAGGTAGACGAGCAGTACTTC.

The chain uses TRBV13 and TRBJ1-2; 9 bases are shared with TRBD1. This CDR3 has 15 amino acids. The germline V gene encodes CDR1 PRHDT and CDR2 FYEKMQ (reference sequence). Trimming removed 4 bases from V and 7 bases from J; junction bases left unmatched: 10. CDR3 sequence reads: CASSSSGTGQFGYTF. CDR3 nucleotide sequence: TGTGCCAGCAGCTCGTCCGGGACAGGGCAATTTGGCTACACCTTC.

This clonotype occurred many times. The rearrangement joins TRBV18 to TRBJ1-4, with D possibly being TRBD1 (5 bases). Germline V lookup: CDR1 KGHSH, CDR2 LQKENI. V dropped 6 bases and J dropped 10 bases, with 6 bases sitting between them. The CDR3 consists of 10 residues. CDR3 protein: CASSGRKLFF. Written as DNA, the CDR3 is TGTGCCAGCTCGGGGCGAAAACTGTTTTTT.

This clonotype has at least ten counts. The chain has TRBV5-1 and TRBJ2-7; TRBD1 matches at 7 bases. The CDR3 spans 14 residues. Trimming cost V 4 bases and J 7 bases; bases outside gene matches: 11. Germline V gene data show CDR1 as SGHRS and CDR2 as YFSETQ. This chain's CDR3 is CASSPWDSLGEQYF. CDR3 in DNA: TGCGCCAGCAGCCCCTGGGACAGCCTCGGTGAGCAGTACTTC.